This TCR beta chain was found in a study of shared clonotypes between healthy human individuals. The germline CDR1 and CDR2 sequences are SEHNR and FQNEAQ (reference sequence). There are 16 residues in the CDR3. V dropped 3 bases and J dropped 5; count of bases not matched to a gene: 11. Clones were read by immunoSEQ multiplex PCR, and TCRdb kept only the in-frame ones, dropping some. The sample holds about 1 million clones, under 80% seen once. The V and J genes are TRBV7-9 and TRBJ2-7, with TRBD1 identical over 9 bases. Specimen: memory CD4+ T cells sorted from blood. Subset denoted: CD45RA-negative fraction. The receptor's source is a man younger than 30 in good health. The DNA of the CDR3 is TGTGCCAGCAGCTTTCCAAGACAGGGGGGGAGGAACGAGCAGTACTTC. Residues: CASSFPRQGGRNEQYF.